This T cell receptor beta chain was sequenced for a study of beta chain features in type 1 diabetes. Of note for this clone: What it binds is not known.

This CDR3 has 16 amino acids. The V gene end was trimmed by 3 bases and the J gene end by 6 bases; junction bases not matched to a gene: 9. Germline values: CDR1 LNHDA, CDR2 SQIVND (reference sequence). Reverse transcribing all isolated RNA meant expressed TCRB transcripts were sequenced. The protocol was immunoSEQ multiplex PCR, while the TCRdb copy is restricted to in-frame clones and leaves out a portion. The sample records around 310,000 clones, approximately 11% being singletons. General study results and limits: Junctions at VDJ sites from type 1 diabetes patients had fewer insertions and more deletions. Compared with healthy donors, patients appeared to share more similar naive, central memory and regulatory TCRB repertoires.

Every donor provided one heparinised blood draw, which averaged approximately 100 mL. The TCR was taken from a young woman in good health. The specimen was naive CD4+ T cells from blood. The chain employs TRBV19 and TRBJ1-5, with TRBD1 matching over 9 bases. The CDR3 loop is CASSMRGQGRGQPQHF. CDR3 bases: TGTGCCAGTAGTATGCGGGGACAGGGCCGGGGTCAGCCCCAGCATTTT.